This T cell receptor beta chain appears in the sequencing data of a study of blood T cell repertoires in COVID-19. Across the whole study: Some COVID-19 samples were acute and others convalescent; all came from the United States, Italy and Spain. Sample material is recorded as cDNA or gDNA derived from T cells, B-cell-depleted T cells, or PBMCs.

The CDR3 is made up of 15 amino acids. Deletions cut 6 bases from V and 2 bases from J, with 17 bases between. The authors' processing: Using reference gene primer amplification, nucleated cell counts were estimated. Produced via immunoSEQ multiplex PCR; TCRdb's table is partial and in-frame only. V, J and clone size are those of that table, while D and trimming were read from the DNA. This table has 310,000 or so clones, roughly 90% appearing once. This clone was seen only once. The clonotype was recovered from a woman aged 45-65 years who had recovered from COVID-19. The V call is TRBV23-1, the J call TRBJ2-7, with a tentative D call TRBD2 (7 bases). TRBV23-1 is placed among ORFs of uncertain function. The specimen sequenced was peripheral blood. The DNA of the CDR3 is TGCGCCAGCAGCCTCAAGGGGGGGATGACCTACGAGCAGTACTTC. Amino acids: CASSLKGGMTYEQYF.